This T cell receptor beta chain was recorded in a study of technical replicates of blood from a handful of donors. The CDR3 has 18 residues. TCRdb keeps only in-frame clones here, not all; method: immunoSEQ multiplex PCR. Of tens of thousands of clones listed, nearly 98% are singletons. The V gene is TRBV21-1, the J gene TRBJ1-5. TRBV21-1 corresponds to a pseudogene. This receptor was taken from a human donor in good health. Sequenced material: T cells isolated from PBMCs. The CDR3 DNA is TGTGCCAGCAGCAAAAGTTGGGTAGGGCTGAGAGGGTGCCAGCCCCAGCATTTT. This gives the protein CASSKSWVGLRGCQPQHF.